This entry lists 20 T cell receptor beta chains sequenced from one sample in a study of T cells after yellow fever vaccination. TCRdb processed the 5' RACE reads anew with MiXCR; each CDR3 protein has one entry. The sample carries about 400,000 distinct CDR3 sequences, 6.2% recorded once. The starting material was PBMCs, obtained 5 days after the yellow fever booster vaccination. These receptors all come from a man under 40 who received the YFV17D yellow fever vaccine.

This clonotype appeared many times. This chain uses TRBV4-3 with TRBJ2-7, with TRBD2 as a possible D gene (6 bases). Germline CDR1 is LGHNA and CDR2 is YSLEER. The length of the CDR3 is 15 residues. The ends were cut back, 3 bases at V and 3 bases at J, with 15 bases in the middle. For the CDR3, the DNA is TGCGCCAGCAGCCAGGTCCGGGACTCTTACTACGAGCAGTACTTC. Translated, it gives CASSQVRDSYYEQYF.

V and J are TRBV29-1 and TRBJ2-1, with D maybe TRBD1 (6 bases). The V end lost 7 bases, the J end lost 0 bases, and 19 bases lay between the germline ends. Germline V gene sequence: CDR1 SQVTM, CDR2 ANQGSEA. This CDR3 has 16 amino acids. DNA of the CDR3: TGCAGCGCAGTAAACAGGGACACCAGCTCCTACAATGAGCAGTTCTTC. This translates into CSAVNRDTSSYNEQFF.

The sample holds many counts of this clonotype. V and J are TRBV20-1 and TRBJ2-1; 7 nucleotides line up with TRBD1. CDR3 length: 16 residues. Trimming cost V 4 bases and J 4 bases; bases outside gene matches: 13. Germline CDR1 and CDR2: DFQATT and SNEGSKA (reference sequence). As DNA, the CDR3 is TGCAGTGCTACTCAATCGACAAGGGGGCTTTACAATGAGCAGTTCTTC. Its translation: CSATQSTRGLYNEQFF.

The V call is TRBV7-2, the J call TRBJ2-2; tentatively, D is TRBD2 (6 bases). Germline values: CDR1 SGHTA, CDR2 FQGNSA. This CDR3 is built from 15 residues. V was trimmed by 6 bases and J by 6 bases, leaving 17 bases between them. DNA of the CDR3: TGTGCCAGCAGAACAGGCGCGGGATGGGCCGGGGAGCTGTTTTTT. Translating it yields CASRTGAGWAGELFF.

The chain uses TRBV19 and TRBJ2-6; perhaps D is TRBD1 or TRBD2 (5 bases each). CDR1 is LNHDA and CDR2 is SQIVND in the germline V gene (reference sequence). V lost 5 bases to trimming and J lost 0 bases, with 11 bases between them. The CDR3 has 16 amino acids. As DNA, the CDR3 is TGTGCCAGTAGTCGGGACGGATACTCTGGGGCCAACGTCCTGACTTTC. Its translation: CASSRDGYSGANVLTF.

This rearrangement joins TRBV5-8 to TRBJ2-7; TRBD2 is a possible D gene (5 bases). This CDR3 has 15 residues. Deletions cut 5 bases from V and 0 bases from J, with 15 bases between. Looked up from germline, CDR1 is SGHTS and CDR2 is YDEGEE. CDR3 sequence: CASRHSGGSSYEQYF. For the CDR3, the DNA is TGTGCCAGCAGACACAGCGGCGGAAGCTCCTACGAGCAGTACTTC.

This chain uses TRBV7-2 with TRBJ2-1; maybe TRBD1 (5 bases). The CDR3 length is 15 residues. Per the germline V gene, CDR1 is SGHTA and CDR2 is FQGNSA. Trimming took 4 bases from V and 5 from J, leaving 15 bases between them. The CDR3 spells CASSSPKGLHNEQFF. The CDR3 DNA is TGTGCCAGCAGCTCCCCCAAGGGGTTACACAATGAGCAGTTCTTC.

This clonotype has only a few counts. The V call is TRBV12-3 or TRBV12-4, the J call TRBJ2-2, with 7 bases identical to TRBD2. The CDR3 runs 16 residues. V gave up 3 bases and J gave up 6 bases; unmatched junction bases: 10. CDR3 DNA: TGTGCCAGCAGTTTTGGGGGAGGGATTTTTGCCGGGGAGCTGTTTTTT. Its translation is CASSFGGGIFAGELFF.

Many counts were recorded for this clonotype. The chain recombines TRBV10-3 with TRBJ2-2; D is unresolved. The CDR3 is made up of 15 amino acids. Germline CDR1 ENHRY, CDR2 SYGVKD. Trimming left V 0 bases short and J 6 bases short, with 11 bases between. The CDR3 spells CAISESAGYSGELFF. The DNA for the CDR3 is TGTGCCATCAGTGAGTCGGCAGGATACTCCGGGGAGCTGTTTTTT.

A few counts support this clonotype. One end of the junction varies from germline; a read error may be responsible. This chain uses TRBV28 with TRBJ2-1, with D perhaps TRBD2 (6 bases). CDR1 and CDR2 (germline): MDHEN, SYDVKM. This CDR3 is built from 10 residues. CDR3 amino acids: CASSRTRTIF. As DNA, the CDR3 is TGTGCCAGCAGCCGGACCCGGACTATCTTC. Full variable domain (rest looked up from reference TRBV28 and TRBJ2-1): DVKVTQSSRYLVKRTGEKVFLECVQDMDHENMFWYRQDPGLGLRLIYFSYDVKMKEKGDIPEGYSVSREKKERFSLILESASTNQTSMYLCASSRTRTIFGPGTRLTVL.

This clonotype was recorded at least ten times. The genes are TRBV7-2 and TRBJ2-3; D is perhaps TRBD1 (6 bases). Trimming shortened V by 5 bases and J by 4 bases, and 16 bases separated the two germline ends. The CDR3 sequence is 15 residues long. CDR1 and CDR2 (germline): SGHTA, FQGNSA. The CDR3 here is CASSPRQVGPDTQYF. CDR3 coding DNA: TGTGCCAGCAGCCCTAGACAGGTGGGGCCAGATACGCAGTATTTT.

The rearrangement uses TRBV2 and TRBJ2-1; 15 bases line up with TRBD2. CDR1 is SNHLY, CDR2 FYNNEI, per germline. The CDR3 loop spans 18 amino acids. The J segment lost 5 bases and the V segment lost 11 bases, leaving 16 bases of the junction unmatched. In DNA, the CDR3 is TGTGCCTGCTGTTTCTTCCGGACTAGCGGGAGGGCCAACAATGAGCAGTTCTTC. Amino acid sequence: CACCFFRTSGRANNEQFF.

In its sample, this clonotype was seen many times. The junction and the germline gene differ at one end; a read error may be behind it. The chain combines TRBV7-9 with TRBJ2-3; no clear D. Germline assignment: CDR1 SEHNR and CDR2 FQNEAQ (reference sequence). This CDR3 is built from 14 residues. The CDR3 protein is CASSLAPSIDTQYF. The DNA of the CDR3 is TGTGCCAGCAGCTTAGCCCCAAGCATAGATACGCAGTATTTT.

This rearrangement joins TRBV21-1 to TRBJ2-3; whether TRBD1, the table's D call, matches the DNA was not checked. TRBV21-1 is recorded as a pseudogene. This CDR3 region has 15 residues. In DNA form, the CDR3 reads TGTGCCAGCAGCTCACACAGGTGGCGCGCAGATACGCAGTATTTT. Translated: CASSSHRWRADTQYF.

Comments on this clonotype: An end of the junction differs from the germline gene, which may be a read error. The chain recombines TRBV7-2 with TRBJ2-3; TRBD2 might be the D (6 bases). The CDR3 contains 14 residues. CDR1 is SGHTA, CDR2 FQGNSA, per germline. This CDR3 reads CAGSRDFSTDTQYF. CDR3 nucleotide sequence: TGTGCCGGCAGCCGGGACTTCAGCACAGATACGCAGTATTTT.

This clonotype was seen only a few times. The rearrangement links TRBV7-2 to TRBJ2-7; D might be TRBD2 (6 bases). This CDR3 has 16 amino acids. The V gene lost 5 bases and the J gene lost 2 bases, with 19 bases spanning the gap. From germline, CDR1 is SGHTA and CDR2 FQGNSA. DNA of the CDR3: TGTGCCAGCAGCCCTCCTTCCGTGGTAGCGGCCTACGAGCAGTACTTC. Translation: CASSPPSVVAAYEQYF.

The table lists this clonotype with many counts. The rearrangement links TRBV5-1 to TRBJ2-1, with TRBD2 matching 9 bases. With V trimmed by 4 bases and J by 2 bases, 4 bases remained unmatched. This CDR3 contains 15 residues. CDR1 SGHRS and CDR2 YFSETQ come from the germline V gene. CDR3 sequence (DNA): TGCGCCAGCAGCCCAGCTAGCGGGACCTACAATGAGCAGTTCTTC. The encoded protein is CASSPASGTYNEQFF.

This chain links TRBV6-2 or TRBV6-3 with TRBJ2-2, with D possibly matching TRBD2 (6 bases). This CDR3 has 15 amino acids. Germline V lookup: CDR1 MNHEY, CDR2 SVGEGT. V was trimmed by 7 bases and J by 1 base, leaving 13 bases between them. The CDR3 region is CASKMGGRNTGELFF. The DNA for the CDR3 is TGTGCCAGCAAAATGGGGGGACGGAACACCGGGGAGCTGTTTTTT.

This clonotype was counted many times. The chain couples TRBV7-2 to TRBJ1-5; D unclear. The length of the CDR3 is 13 residues. V was cut by 8 bases and J by 7 bases, with 15 bases left in between. Germline CDR1 reads SGHTA; CDR2 reads FQGNSA. CDR3 nucleotides: TGTGCCAGCGGGCTTCCGGGTTGGCAGCCCCAGCATTTT. Translating gives CASGLPGWQPQHF.

The rearrangement uses TRBV4-1 and TRBJ2-1, with 12 nucleotides matching TRBD2. The J segment lost 0 bases and the V segment lost 1 base, leaving 16 bases of the junction unmatched. The germline CDR1 and CDR2 sequences are MGHRA and YSYEKL. The CDR3 loop spans 22 amino acids. The CDR3 DNA sequence: TGCGCCAGCAGCCAAGTTGGCAGGACTAGCGGGATCGGCCCTGGCTCCTACAATGAGCAGTTCTTC. It is translated as CASSQVGRTSGIGPGSYNEQFF.